Listed below are T cell receptor beta chains from one sample, sequenced in a study of neurological immune-mediated disorders. MiXCR was run by TCRdb on the 5' RACE reads, yielding one entry per CDR3 protein. The data show under 70,000 distinct CDR3 sequences, more than 20% seen once. The sample comprised PBMCs. The receptors stem from a man between 60 and 75 years old with HTLV-1-associated myelopathy (HAM/TSP). Both conserved end residues are trimmed from each CDR3. A D gene is named only where the DNA matches it firmly.

d_gene | v_gene | CDR3aa
TRBD2 | TRBV5-1 | ASSSGTSGRAPYNEQF
TRBD1 | TRBV3-1 | ASSLTGSSYEQY
TRBD2 | TRBV29-1 | SVEPAGRAGANVLT
NA | TRBV6-6 | ASSYVTRDEQF
NA | TRBV20-1 | SAPKGRDGNTEAF
TRBD2 | TRBV5-1 | ASSSHGGTNSGANVLT
NA | TRBV20-1 | SARRASPGELF
NA | TRBV5-5 | ASSLNSPAF
TRBD2 | TRBV20-1 | SAGTSGRRNEQF
TRBD2 | TRBV2 | AISRLAGREGIDTQY
NA | TRBV20-1 | SARIGNSYNEQF
NA | TRBV4-2 | ASSQDPYNEQF
NA | TRBV3-1 | ASSQDRAGYEQY
NA | TRBV20-1 | SARTGLGNIQY
NA | TRBV14 | ASSRSRGNEQF
NA | TRBV28 | ASSLTPSFSSGNTIY
NA | TRBV3-1 | ASSQVAGPTEAF
NA | TRBV6-1 | ASSQSNSGANVLT
TRBD2 | TRBV4-1 | ASSQGLADFSYEQY
NA | TRBV24-1 | ATSTDLNTEAF
TRBD2 | TRBV14 | ASSLGLASRKDTQY
NA | TRBV7-9 | ASSPQRGEQY
TRBD1 | TRBV6-1 | ASSFPGQGRKTQY
NA | TRBV30 | AWNGDGNQPQH
TRBD1 | TRBV19 | ASSISTGVYGNTEAF
TRBD2 | TRBV29-1 | SFGGDHEQY
NA | TRBV20-1 | SAPRSGPRSEAF
NA | TRBV28 | ASGALEVQF
TRBD1 | TRBV7-2 | ASSRVVTQGSGDTQY
NA | TRBV6-1 | ASSEVDFSTQY
NA | TRBV29-1 | SAALNEKLF
NA | TRBV20-1 | SARGGFNEKLF
TRBD1 | TRBV12-3/TRBV12-4 | ASSVDRGNSNQPQH
NA | TRBV5-1 | ASSLDGTQSRIQY
NA | TRBV18 | ASSRGRGGTEAF
NA | TRBV5-1 | ASEPGLGGELF
NA | TRBV7-9 | ASSPPGTQETQY
NA | TRBV2 | ASSPTGTAPTQY
TRBD2 | TRBV27 | ASSLWTSGPSTDTQY
NA | TRBV5-5 | ASSLPARDSPLH
NA | TRBV5-1 | ASSLIPGSYEQY
NA | TRBV15 | ATSRALGRGNYGYT
NA | TRBV15 | ATSRDREVPQY
NA | TRBV10-2 | ASTAGRINYQF
TRBD2 | TRBV5-1 | ASSPLAGSSYEQY
NA | TRBV28 | ASSFLGFQPQSGANVLT
NA | TRBV9 | ASSVEPQRTDTQY
NA | TRBV7-2 | ASSLKGVGYT
TRBD2 | TRBV5-1 | ASSLVGTSGANEQF
NA | TRBV5-1 | ASSLQGSGTPNYEQY
NA | TRBV5-1 | ASSLAPDMNTEAF
NA | TRBV4-1 | ASSQDLLGRRSTEAF
NA | TRBV29-1 | SVEEAGNGYT